This TCR beta chain was sequenced for a study of blood T cell repertoires in COVID-19. Here immunoSEQ multiplex PCR was the method, and the copy in TCRdb shows in-frame clones only, minus some. This table has under 350,000 clones, roughly 85% appearing once. CDR1 SGHAT and CDR2 FQNNGV come from the germline V gene. Trimming removed 1 base at V and 1 base at J, with 7 bases between. The CDR3 runs to 14 residues. Residents of approximately 25 US areas, aged 18 to 89 years, made up the participants. Sequenced material: PBMCs or T cells enriched from blood (not recorded which). This rearrangement joins TRBV11-2 to TRBJ2-5; weak D call: TRBD2 (5 bases). This clonotype was obtained from a middle-aged woman with acute COVID-19. CDR3 DNA: TGTGCCAGCAGCTTAGCGGGGTCCCAAGAGACCCAGTACTTC. Its translation is CASSLAGSQETQYF.